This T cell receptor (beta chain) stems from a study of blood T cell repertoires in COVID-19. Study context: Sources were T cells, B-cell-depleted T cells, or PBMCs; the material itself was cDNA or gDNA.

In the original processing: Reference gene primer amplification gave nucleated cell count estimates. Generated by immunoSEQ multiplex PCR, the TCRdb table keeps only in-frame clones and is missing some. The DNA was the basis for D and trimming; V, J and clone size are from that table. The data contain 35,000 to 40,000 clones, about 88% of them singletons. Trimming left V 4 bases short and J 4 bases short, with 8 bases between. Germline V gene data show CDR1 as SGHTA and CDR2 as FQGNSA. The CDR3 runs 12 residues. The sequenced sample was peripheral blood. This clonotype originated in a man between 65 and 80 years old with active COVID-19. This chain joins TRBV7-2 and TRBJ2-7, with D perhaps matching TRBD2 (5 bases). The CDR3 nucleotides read TGTGCCAGCAGCTCCGCGGGTTACGAGCAGTACTTC. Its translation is CASSSAGYEQYF.